The clone carrying this T cell receptor (beta chain) has more than one count but fewer than ten. The antigen is not known. This entry comes from a study of tumor-infiltrating lymphocytes in localized non-small cell lung cancer. Across the study: Some samples were collected after neoadjuvant chemotherapy; smokers, never-smokers and several histologies were included. Tumor tissue and non-adjacent uninvolved lung came from each patient. Findings of the study overall: Not all patients were TCR sequenced, owing to tissue quantity. No link was found between tumor T-cell fraction and recurrence-free survival.

Germline CDR1 and CDR2: MNHNY and SVGAGI (reference sequence). The CDR3 runs to 15 residues. Trimming took off 2 bases at V and 3 bases at J, with 13 bases between the two ends. Sequencing was performed with immunoSEQ multiplex PCR; in TCRdb, only in-frame clones are kept and a portion is missing. Of 21,000 or so clones listed, roughly 73% are singletons. The chain combines TRBV6-6 with TRBJ1-1, with D possibly matching TRBD1 (6 bases). This TCR came from a human donor with non-small cell lung cancer. Input material: lung tumor tissue. Here the CDR3 DNA reads TGTGCCAGCAGTTACGGAGGGGGGGCAGACACTGAAGCTTTCTTT. It yields the protein CASSYGGGADTEAFF.